This TCR beta chain was found in a study of cytomegalovirus exposure and HLA in healthy donors. Study details: Of the donors genotyped, 398 in all, about 81% fell in the Caucasian-associated ancestry cluster.

Regarding the study as a whole: Follow-up analysis later connected one missense variant in DCLRE1C with trimming of TCR beta V- and J-genes. Versus the approximately 700-donor mean, an Asian-associated ancestry cluster reportedly showed fewer N-insertions in a later analysis.

Those who donated were healthy bone marrow donors. J was trimmed by 7 bases and V by 7 bases; bases with no gene match: 17. The CDR3 runs to 16 residues. CDR1 SGHTA and CDR2 FQGNSA come from the germline V gene. PCR amplification relied on 60 Vbeta primers (plus 13 Jbeta primers). Here immunoSEQ multiplex PCR was the method, and the copy in TCRdb shows in-frame clones only, minus some. This table has approximately 190,000 clones, 77% appearing once. About this clone itself: Its antigen is undetermined.

The chain joins TRBV7-2 to TRBJ2-5; 8 bases line up with TRBD2. The receptor was isolated from a woman in her 30s in good health and CMV-seropositive. The sample consisted of PBMCs. The CDR3 DNA is TGTGCCAGCAACCCCGCGGCGGGGGGATCCCTCGGGACCCAGTACTTC. It specifies CASNPAAGGSLGTQYF.